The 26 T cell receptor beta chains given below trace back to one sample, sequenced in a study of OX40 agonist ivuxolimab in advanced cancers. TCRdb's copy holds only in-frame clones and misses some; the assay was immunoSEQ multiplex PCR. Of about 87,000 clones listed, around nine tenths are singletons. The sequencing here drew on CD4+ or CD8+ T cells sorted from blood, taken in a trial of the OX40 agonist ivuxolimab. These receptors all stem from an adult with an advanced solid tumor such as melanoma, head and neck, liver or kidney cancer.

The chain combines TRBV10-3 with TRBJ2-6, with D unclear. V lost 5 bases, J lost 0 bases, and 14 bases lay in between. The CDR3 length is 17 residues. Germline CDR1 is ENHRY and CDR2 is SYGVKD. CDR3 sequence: CAISPLEHPSGANVLTF. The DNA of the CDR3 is TGTGCCATCAGTCCTTTAGAACACCCCTCTGGGGCCAACGTCCTGACTTTC.

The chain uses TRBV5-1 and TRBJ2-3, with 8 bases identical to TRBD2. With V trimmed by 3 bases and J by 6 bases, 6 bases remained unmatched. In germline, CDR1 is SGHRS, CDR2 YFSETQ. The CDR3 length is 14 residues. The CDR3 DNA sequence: TGCGCCAGCAGCTCGGGGGGGCCGTCGGATACGCAGTATTTT. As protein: CASSSGGPSDTQYF.

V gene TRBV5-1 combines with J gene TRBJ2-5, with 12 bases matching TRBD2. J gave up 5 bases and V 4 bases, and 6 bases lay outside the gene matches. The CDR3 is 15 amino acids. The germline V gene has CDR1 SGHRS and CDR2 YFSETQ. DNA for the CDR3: TGCGCCAGCAGCCGGACTAGCGGGGAGGGTGAGACCCAGTACTTC. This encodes CASSRTSGEGETQYF.

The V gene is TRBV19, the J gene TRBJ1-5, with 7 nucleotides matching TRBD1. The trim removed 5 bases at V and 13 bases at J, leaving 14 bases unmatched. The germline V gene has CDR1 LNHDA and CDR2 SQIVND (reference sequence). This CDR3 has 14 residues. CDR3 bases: TGTGCCAGTAGTCCAAGGGACAGCTTCAATCAGCAGCATTTT. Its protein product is CASSPRDSFNQQHF.

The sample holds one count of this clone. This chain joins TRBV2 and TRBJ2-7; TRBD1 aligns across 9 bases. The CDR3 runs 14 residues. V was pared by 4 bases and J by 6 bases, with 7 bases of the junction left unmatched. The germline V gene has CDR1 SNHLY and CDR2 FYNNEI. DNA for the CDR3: TGTGCCAGCAGTGGGGACAGGGAGTTGGCCGAGCAGTACTTC. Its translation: CASSGDRELAEQYF.

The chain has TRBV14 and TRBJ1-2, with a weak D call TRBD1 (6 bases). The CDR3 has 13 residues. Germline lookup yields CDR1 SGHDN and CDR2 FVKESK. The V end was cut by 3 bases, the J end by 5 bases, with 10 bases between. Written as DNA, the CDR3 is TGTGCCAGCAGCCAGGGGGCAAGTTATGGCTACACCTTC. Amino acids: CASSQGASYGYTF.

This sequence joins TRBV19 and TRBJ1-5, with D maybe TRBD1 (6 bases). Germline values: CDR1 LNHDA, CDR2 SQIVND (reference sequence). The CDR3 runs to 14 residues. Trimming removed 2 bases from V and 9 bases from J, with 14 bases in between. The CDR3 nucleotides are TGTGCCAGTAGTATAAGGGACACCACGCGGCCCCAGCATTTT. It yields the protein CASSIRDTTRPQHF.

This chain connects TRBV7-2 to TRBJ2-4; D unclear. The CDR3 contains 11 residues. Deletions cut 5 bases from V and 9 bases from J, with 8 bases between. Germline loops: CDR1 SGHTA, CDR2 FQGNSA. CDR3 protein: CASSAGSIQYF. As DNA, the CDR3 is TGTGCCAGCAGCGCCGGTAGCATTCAGTACTTC.

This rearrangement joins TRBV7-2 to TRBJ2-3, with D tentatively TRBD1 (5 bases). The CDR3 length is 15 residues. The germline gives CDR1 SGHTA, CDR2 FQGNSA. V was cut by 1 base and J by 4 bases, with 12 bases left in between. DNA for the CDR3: TGTGCCAGCAGCTTAGTCCCAGGGATGCCAGATACGCAGTATTTT. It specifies CASSLVPGMPDTQYF.

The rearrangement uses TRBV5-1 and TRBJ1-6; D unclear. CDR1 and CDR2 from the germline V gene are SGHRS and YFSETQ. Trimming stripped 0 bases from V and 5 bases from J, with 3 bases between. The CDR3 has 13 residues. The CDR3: CASSLADNSPLHF. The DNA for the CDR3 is TGCGCCAGCAGCTTGGCGGATAATTCACCCCTCCACTTT.

CDR3 residues: CASEKTYNEQFF. Here the CDR3 DNA reads TGTGCCAGCGAGAAAACTTACAATGAGCAGTTCTTC. The chain links TRBV6-1 to TRBJ2-1; D not certain. The V gene lost 8 bases and the J gene lost 4 bases, with 9 bases spanning the gap. Per the germline V gene, CDR1 is MNHNS and CDR2 is SASEGT. This CDR3 is built from 12 residues.

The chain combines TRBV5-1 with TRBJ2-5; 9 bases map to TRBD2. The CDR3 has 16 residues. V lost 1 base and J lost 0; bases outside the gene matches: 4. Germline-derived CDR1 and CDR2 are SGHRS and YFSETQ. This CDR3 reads CASSLRPSGNQETQYF. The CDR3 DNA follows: TGCGCCAGCAGCTTGAGGCCTAGCGGGAACCAAGAGACCCAGTACTTC.

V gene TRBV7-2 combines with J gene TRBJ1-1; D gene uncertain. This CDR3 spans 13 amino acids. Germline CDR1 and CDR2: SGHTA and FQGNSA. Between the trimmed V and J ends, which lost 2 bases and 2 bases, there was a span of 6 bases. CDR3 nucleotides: TGTGCCAGCAGCTTAAATCGTAACACTGAAGCTTTCTTT. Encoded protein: CASSLNRNTEAFF.

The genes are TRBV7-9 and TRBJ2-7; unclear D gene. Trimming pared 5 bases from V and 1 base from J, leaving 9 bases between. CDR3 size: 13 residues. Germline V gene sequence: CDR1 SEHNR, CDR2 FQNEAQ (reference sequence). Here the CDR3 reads CASSPAWSYEQYF. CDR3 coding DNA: TGTGCCAGCAGCCCGGCCTGGTCCTACGAGCAGTACTTC.

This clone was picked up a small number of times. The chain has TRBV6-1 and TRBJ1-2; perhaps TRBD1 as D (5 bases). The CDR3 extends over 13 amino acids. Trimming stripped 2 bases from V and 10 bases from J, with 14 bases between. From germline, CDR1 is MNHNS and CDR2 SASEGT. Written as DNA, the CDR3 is TGTGCCAGCAGTGAAAGAACGGGACTTGTCTACACCTTC. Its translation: CASSERTGLVYTF.

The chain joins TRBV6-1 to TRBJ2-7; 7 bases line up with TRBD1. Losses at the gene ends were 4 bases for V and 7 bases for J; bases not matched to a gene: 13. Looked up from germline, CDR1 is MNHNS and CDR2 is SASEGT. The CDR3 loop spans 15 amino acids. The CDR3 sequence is CASSGPRTGAMEQYF. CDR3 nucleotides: TGTGCCAGCAGTGGCCCCCGGACAGGAGCAATGGAGCAGTACTTC.

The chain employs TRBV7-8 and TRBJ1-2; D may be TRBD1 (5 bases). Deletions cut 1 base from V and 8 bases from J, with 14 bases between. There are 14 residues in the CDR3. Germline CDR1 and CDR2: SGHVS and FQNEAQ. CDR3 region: CASSLGGDVRGYTF. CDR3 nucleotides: TGTGCCAGCAGCTTAGGAGGGGATGTGCGAGGCTACACCTTC.

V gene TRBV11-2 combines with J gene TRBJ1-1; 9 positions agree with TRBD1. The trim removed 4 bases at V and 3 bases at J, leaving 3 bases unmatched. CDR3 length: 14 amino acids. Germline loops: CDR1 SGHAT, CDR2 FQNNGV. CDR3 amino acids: CASSSGQGYTEAFF. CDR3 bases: TGTGCCAGCAGCTCCGGACAGGGGTACACTGAAGCTTTCTTT.

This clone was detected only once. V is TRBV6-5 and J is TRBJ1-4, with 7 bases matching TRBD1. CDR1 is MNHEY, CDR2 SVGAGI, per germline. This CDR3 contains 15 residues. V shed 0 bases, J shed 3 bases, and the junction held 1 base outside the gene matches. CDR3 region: CASSYSQGANEKLFF. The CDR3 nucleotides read TGTGCCAGCAGTTACTCCCAGGGGGCTAATGAAAAACTGTTTTTT.

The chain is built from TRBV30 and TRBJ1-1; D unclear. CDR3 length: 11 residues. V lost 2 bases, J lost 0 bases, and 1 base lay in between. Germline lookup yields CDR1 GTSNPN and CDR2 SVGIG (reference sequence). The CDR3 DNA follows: TGTGCCTGGAGTATGAACACTGAAGCTTTCTTT. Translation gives CAWSMNTEAFF.

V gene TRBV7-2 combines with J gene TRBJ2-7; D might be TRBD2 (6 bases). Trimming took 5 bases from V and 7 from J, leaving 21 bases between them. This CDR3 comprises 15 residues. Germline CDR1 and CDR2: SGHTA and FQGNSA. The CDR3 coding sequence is TGTGCCAGCAGCGCCTCGCGGGCTCCGGGGGAGGAGCAGTACTTC. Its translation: CASSASRAPGEEQYF.

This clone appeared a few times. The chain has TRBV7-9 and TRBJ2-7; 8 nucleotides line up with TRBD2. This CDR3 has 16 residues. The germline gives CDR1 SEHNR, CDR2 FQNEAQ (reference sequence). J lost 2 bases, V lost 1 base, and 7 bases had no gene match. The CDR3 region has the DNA TGTGCCAGCAGCTTAGGGACTAGCCCTAATCCCTACGAGCAGTACTTC. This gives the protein CASSLGTSPNPYEQYF.

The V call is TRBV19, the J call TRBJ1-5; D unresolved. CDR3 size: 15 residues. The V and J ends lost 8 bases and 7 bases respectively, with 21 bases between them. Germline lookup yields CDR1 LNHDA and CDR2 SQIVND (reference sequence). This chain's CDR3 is CASLVYEASGQPQHF. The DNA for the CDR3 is TGTGCCAGTTTAGTATATGAGGCTTCGGGGCAGCCCCAGCATTTT.

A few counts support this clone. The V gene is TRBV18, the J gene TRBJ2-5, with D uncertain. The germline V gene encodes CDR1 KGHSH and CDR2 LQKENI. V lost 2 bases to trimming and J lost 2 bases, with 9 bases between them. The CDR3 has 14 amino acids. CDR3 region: CASSPGSKQETQYF. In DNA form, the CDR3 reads TGTGCCAGCTCACCAGGTTCTAAGCAAGAGACCCAGTACTTC. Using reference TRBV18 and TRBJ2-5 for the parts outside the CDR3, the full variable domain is NAGVMQNPRHLVRRRGQEARLRCSPMKGHSHVYWYRQLPEEGLKFMVYLQKENIIDESGMPKERFSAEFPKEGPSILRIQQVVRGDSAAYFCASSPGSKQETQYFGPGTRLLVL.

The CDR3 sequence is CASSESQGWTEAFF. The CDR3 DNA sequence: TGTGCCAGCAGTGAGTCCCAGGGATGGACTGAAGCTTTCTTT. The chain links TRBV2 to TRBJ1-1, with a possible D match to TRBD1 (5 bases). The CDR3 has 14 amino acids. Deletions cut 3 bases from V and 5 bases from J, with 13 bases between. Germline V gives CDR1 SNHLY, CDR2 FYNNEI.

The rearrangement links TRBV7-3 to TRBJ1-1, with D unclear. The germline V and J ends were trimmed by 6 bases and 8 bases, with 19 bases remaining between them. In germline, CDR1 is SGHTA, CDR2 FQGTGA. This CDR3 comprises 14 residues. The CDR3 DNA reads TGTGCCAGCAGATTAGAAGGGAGTGAACGGGAAGCTTTCTTT. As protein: CASRLEGSEREAFF.